A selection of T cell receptor beta chains follows, all from one sample in a study of T cell responses to AZD1222 COVID-19 vaccine. Sequenced by immunoSEQ multiplex PCR; TCRdb stores in-frame clones only, minus some. The sample holds 100,000 or so clones, roughly 91% seen once. The specimen comprised peripheral blood, sampled on day 0 of AZD1222 vaccination. These receptor sequences come from an adult in good health. The CDR3 runs from the conserved cysteine through the conserved F or W. D genes are given only for firm matches. Size is omitted from some rows. Given values are once, few, many or a class for expanded clones.

V gene: TRBV7-9; clone size: NA; J gene: TRBJ2-2; D gene: NA; CDR3 protein: CASSLGTDTNTGELFF; CDR3 DNA: TGTGCCAGCAGCTTAGGTACAGATACGAACACCGGGGAGCTGTTTTTT
V gene: TRBV7-6; clone size: NA; J gene: TRBJ1-4; D gene: NA; CDR3 protein: CASSPGSATNEKLFF; CDR3 DNA: TGTGCCAGCAGCCCCGGTTCTGCAACTAATGAAAAACTGTTTTTT
V gene: TRBV20-1; clone size: NA; J gene: TRBJ2-5; D gene: TRBD2; CDR3 protein: CSASGAGEETQYF; CDR3 DNA: TGCAGTGCTAGTGGGGCGGGGGAGGAGACCCAGTACTTC
V gene: TRBV10-3; clone size: NA; J gene: TRBJ2-7; D gene: NA; CDR3 protein: CAISVSGAYEQYF; CDR3 DNA: TGTGCCATCAGTGTTTCGGGCGCCTACGAGCAGTACTTC
V gene: TRBV10-3; clone size: NA; J gene: TRBJ1-1; D gene: NA; CDR3 protein: CAISVESAATEAFF; CDR3 DNA: TGTGCCATCAGCGTCGAGTCAGCGGCCACTGAAGCTTTCTTT
V gene: TRBV28; clone size: once; J gene: TRBJ1-5; D gene: NA; CDR3 protein: CASSQSRNQPQHF; CDR3 DNA: TGTGCCAGCAGCCAATCTAGGAATCAGCCCCAGCATTTT
V gene: TRBV2; clone size: few; J gene: TRBJ2-3; D gene: TRBD1; CDR3 protein: CASSRDRGSGNLNTQYF; CDR3 DNA: TGTGCCAGCAGTCGGGACAGGGGGTCGGGTAATTTGAATACGCAGTATTTT
V gene: TRBV19; clone size: NA; J gene: TRBJ2-7; D gene: NA; CDR3 protein: CASSIGPAREQYF; CDR3 DNA: TGTGCCAGTAGTATAGGGCCTGCTAGGGAGCAGTACTTC
V gene: TRBV7-9; clone size: NA; J gene: TRBJ2-1; D gene: NA; CDR3 protein: CASSPNEQFF; CDR3 DNA: TGTGCCAGCAGCCCGAATGAGCAGTTCTTC
V gene: TRBV3-1/TRBV3-2; clone size: NA; J gene: TRBJ1-4; D gene: NA; CDR3 protein: CASSQRGANEKLFF; CDR3 DNA: TGTGCCAGCAGCCAAAGGGGGGCTAATGAAAAACTGTTTTTT
V gene: TRBV27; clone size: once; J gene: TRBJ1-5; D gene: TRBD1; CDR3 protein: CASRPQGMGNQPQHF; CDR3 DNA: TGTGCCAGCAGGCCACAGGGGATGGGCAATCAGCCCCAGCATTTT
V gene: TRBV19; clone size: NA; J gene: TRBJ2-2; D gene: NA; CDR3 protein: CASSIGDYTGELFF; CDR3 DNA: TGTGCCAGTAGTATAGGGGATTACACCGGGGAGCTGTTTTTT
V gene: TRBV15; clone size: NA; J gene: TRBJ2-7; D gene: NA; CDR3 protein: CATSRDRGGTAMVYEQYF; CDR3 DNA: TGTGCCACCAGCAGAGACAGGGGGGGGACAGCCATGGTCTACGAGCAGTACTTC
V gene: TRBV18; clone size: once; J gene: TRBJ1-5; D gene: TRBD1; CDR3 protein: CASSAGQGDEPQHF; CDR3 DNA: TGTGCCAGCTCAGCGGGACAGGGCGATGAGCCCCAGCATTTT
V gene: TRBV20-1; clone size: NA; J gene: TRBJ1-2; D gene: NA; CDR3 protein: CSASAPIYGYTF; CDR3 DNA: TGCAGTGCCAGTGCCCCGATTTATGGCTACACCTTC
V gene: TRBV2; clone size: NA; J gene: TRBJ2-7; D gene: TRBD2; CDR3 protein: CASSKLAGANYEQYF; CDR3 DNA: TGTGCCAGCAGTAAACTAGCGGGGGCAAACTACGAGCAGTACTTC
V gene: TRBV7-3; clone size: few; J gene: TRBJ2-3; D gene: TRBD1; CDR3 protein: CASSLSHGTAGTHTDTQYF; CDR3 DNA: TGTGCCAGCAGCTTAAGCCACGGGACAGCCGGGACACACACAGATACGCAGTATTTT
V gene: TRBV19; clone size: few; J gene: TRBJ1-1; D gene: NA; CDR3 protein: CASGRTALNTEAFF; CDR3 DNA: TGTGCCAGCGGTCGTACAGCTTTGAACACTGAAGCTTTCTTT
V gene: TRBV28; clone size: once; J gene: TRBJ1-1; D gene: NA; CDR3 protein: CASSFRHTEAFF; CDR3 DNA: TGTGCCAGCAGTTTCAGGCACACTGAAGCTTTCTTT
V gene: TRBV7-9; clone size: NA; J gene: TRBJ1-1; D gene: NA; CDR3 protein: CASSLARNTEAFF; CDR3 DNA: TGTGCCAGCAGCTTAGCGCGGAACACTGAAGCTTTCTTT
V gene: TRBV6-5; clone size: NA; J gene: TRBJ1-2; D gene: TRBD1; CDR3 protein: CASSYSGTVFEGYTF; CDR3 DNA: TGTGCCAGCAGTTATTCCGGGACAGTCTTTGAGGGCTACACCTTC
V gene: TRBV19; clone size: NA; J gene: TRBJ1-2; D gene: TRBD1; CDR3 protein: CASSGPLGTGKRYGYTF; CDR3 DNA: TGTGCCAGTAGTGGTCCGCTAGGGACAGGGAAGAGGTATGGCTACACCTTC
V gene: TRBV5-1; clone size: NA; J gene: TRBJ2-5; D gene: TRBD2; CDR3 protein: CASSMGEGAWETQYF; CDR3 DNA: TGCGCCAGCAGCATGGGGGAGGGCGCCTGGGAGACCCAGTACTTC
V gene: TRBV20-1; clone size: NA; J gene: TRBJ2-5; D gene: NA; CDR3 protein: CSARGQETQYF; CDR3 DNA: TGCAGTGCTAGAGGGCAAGAGACCCAGTACTTC
V gene: TRBV19; clone size: NA; J gene: TRBJ1-1; D gene: NA; CDR3 protein: CASSAGALTMNTEAFF; CDR3 DNA: TGTGCCAGTAGTGCCGGGGCCCTAACTATGAACACTGAAGCTTTCTTT
V gene: TRBV10-3; clone size: NA; J gene: TRBJ2-3; D gene: NA; CDR3 protein: CAISGSAGSTSTDTQYF; CDR3 DNA: TGTGCCATCAGTGGAAGCGCAGGGTCGACTAGCACAGATACGCAGTATTTT
V gene: TRBV7-8; clone size: NA; J gene: TRBJ1-1; D gene: TRBD1; CDR3 protein: CASSYRGMNTEAFF; CDR3 DNA: TGTGCCAGCAGCTACAGGGGGATGAACACTGAAGCTTTCTTT
V gene: TRBV2; clone size: few; J gene: TRBJ2-7; D gene: NA; CDR3 protein: CASSDHTSYEQYF; CDR3 DNA: TGTGCCAGCAGTGACCACACCTCCTACGAGCAGTACTTC
V gene: TRBV19; clone size: NA; J gene: TRBJ2-1; D gene: TRBD2; CDR3 protein: CASRTSGRINEQFF; CDR3 DNA: TGTGCCAGTAGGACTAGCGGGAGAATCAATGAGCAGTTCTTC
V gene: TRBV3-1/TRBV3-2; clone size: NA; J gene: TRBJ1-1; D gene: NA; CDR3 protein: CASSLRMNTEAFF; CDR3 DNA: TGTGCCAGCAGCCTGAGGATGAACACTGAAGCTTTCTTT
V gene: TRBV12-3/TRBV12-4; clone size: once; J gene: TRBJ1-1; D gene: NA; CDR3 protein: CASRAGVEEAFF; CDR3 DNA: TGTGCCAGCAGGGCAGGGGTCGAGGAAGCTTTCTTT
V gene: TRBV28; clone size: NA; J gene: TRBJ2-7; D gene: TRBD1; CDR3 protein: CASSTGVGEQYF; CDR3 DNA: TGTGCCAGTTCCACAGGGGTTGGCGAGCAGTACTTC